These T cell receptor beta chains were read from a single sample in a study of T cell responses to AZD1222 COVID-19 vaccine. The protocol was immunoSEQ multiplex PCR, while the TCRdb copy is restricted to in-frame clones and leaves out a portion. Counted here are 150,000 to 200,000 clones, 70% to 90% occurring once; the ten biggest clones make up about 4.5%. The sample here was peripheral blood, taken 28 days after the second AZD1222 dose. The source of these receptors is an adult who received the AZD1222 COVID-19 vaccine. CDR3s include the opening cysteine and the closing phenylalanine or tryptophan. The D gene is left open where the match is weak. The listing skips clone size in some rows; elsewhere it reads once, few, many or a size class.

v_gene	j_gene	d_gene	abundance	CDR3aa	CDR3nt
TRBV28	TRBJ1-4	.	.	CASSLSSPGNEKLFF	TGTGCCAGCAGTTTATCGTCTCCGGGTAATGAAAAACTGTTTTTT
TRBV18	TRBJ1-4	.	once	CASSRMGGTNEKLFF	TGTGCCAGCTCACGTATGGGGGGGACGAATGAAAAACTGTTTTTT
TRBV4-1	TRBJ2-3	TRBD2	.	CASSQVSGGGSDTQYF	TGCGCCAGCAGCCAAGTTAGCGGGGGGGGTTCAGATACGCAGTATTTT
TRBV10-2	TRBJ1-1	.	.	CASTREVNTEAFF	TGCGCCAGCACACGGGAGGTGAACACTGAAGCTTTCTTT
TRBV7-2	TRBJ2-7	.	.	CASSLGQYREQYF	TGTGCCAGCAGCTTGGGGCAGTACCGCGAGCAGTACTTC
TRBV20-1	TRBJ1-2	.	.	CSASSSGGGYGYTF	TGCAGTGCTAGTTCGAGCGGGGGGGGCTATGGCTACACCTTC
TRBV9	TRBJ1-1	.	.	CASSKGGLNTEAFF	TGTGCCAGCTCCAAAGGAGGGCTGAACACTGAAGCTTTCTTT
TRBV10-1	TRBJ2-7	.	once	CASSPGASVHEQYF	TGCGCCAGCAGTCCCGGGGCCTCAGTCCACGAGCAGTACTTC
TRBV27	TRBJ2-1	TRBD1	.	CASSLDRAPYNEQFF	TGTGCCAGCAGTCTAGACAGGGCCCCCTACAATGAGCAGTTCTTC
TRBV6-5	TRBJ2-3	TRBD1	.	CASRPGTASRDTQYF	TGTGCCAGCAGACCCGGGACAGCTTCTAGGGATACGCAGTATTTT
TRBV4-3	TRBJ2-7	.	.	CASSQARDLTFYEQYF	TGCGCCAGCAGCCAAGCCCGGGACCTCACTTTCTACGAGCAGTACTTC
TRBV30	TRBJ1-4	TRBD1	few	CAWSDTGATNEKLFF	TGTGCCTGGAGTGATACAGGGGCAACTAATGAAAAACTGTTTTTT
TRBV5-5	TRBJ1-2	.	.	CASSTPGQINYGYTF	TGTGCCAGCAGTACCCCCGGACAGATCAACTATGGCTACACCTTC
TRBV19	TRBJ1-1	.	.	CASSMGGTEAFF	TGTGCCAGTAGTATGGGGGGCACTGAAGCTTTCTTT
TRBV6-2/TRBV6-3	TRBJ1-1	TRBD1	once	CASSYMPGQGEGNTEAFF	TGTGCCAGCAGTTACATGCCGGGACAGGGGGAAGGAAACACTGAAGCTTTCTTT
TRBV11-3	TRBJ2-1	.	.	CASSLERGRDDEQFF	TGTGCCAGCAGCTTAGAGAGGGGGCGGGACGACGAGCAGTTCTTC
TRBV6-5	TRBJ2-5	.	.	CASSYLGSSETQYF	TGTGCCAGCAGTTACTTGGGTTCTTCAGAGACCCAGTACTTC
TRBV18	TRBJ2-5	.	.	CASSPYRADQETQYF	TGTGCCAGCTCACCATATAGAGCGGATCAAGAGACCCAGTACTTC
TRBV4-1	TRBJ2-7	.	.	CASSQGGQLADEQYF	TGCGCCAGCAGCCAAGGGGGCCAATTGGCGGACGAGCAGTACTTC
TRBV11-2	TRBJ1-2	.	once	CASRPGRGGAANYGYTF	TGTGCCAGCAGACCTGGGCGGGGGGGAGCGGCTAACTATGGCTACACCTTC
TRBV4-1	TRBJ1-3	.	few	CASSQEEDPGNTIYF	TGCGCCAGCAGCCAAGAAGAGGACCCTGGAAACACCATATATTTT
TRBV7-2	TRBJ1-6	.	.	CASNPGEPFSPLHF	TGTGCCAGCAACCCAGGGGAACCATTTTCACCCCTCCACTTT
TRBV12-3/TRBV12-4	TRBJ1-1	.	.	CASSFRGLEAFF	TGTGCCAGCAGTTTCCGCGGTCTTGAAGCTTTCTTT
TRBV12-5	TRBJ2-2	TRBD1	.	CASGLGQGANTGELFF	TGTGCTAGTGGTTTGGGACAGGGGGCGAACACCGGGGAGCTGTTTTTT
TRBV7-9	TRBJ2-5	.	.	CASSSRTALGETQYF	TGTGCCAGCAGCTCACGGACAGCCCTAGGGGAGACCCAGTACTTC
TRBV3-1/TRBV3-2	TRBJ1-2	.	few	CASSQAGERRGYTF	TGTGCCAGCAGCCAAGCGGGGGAGAGGAGGGGCTACACCTTC
TRBV19	TRBJ1-4	.	.	CASSVGQTTNEKLFF	TGTGCCAGTAGTGTTGGACAGACAACTAATGAAAAACTGTTTTTT
TRBV19	TRBJ1-5	TRBD1	.	CASSPGQGNQPQHF	TGTGCCAGTAGTCCCGGACAGGGTAATCAGCCCCAGCATTTT
TRBV19	TRBJ2-1	TRBD1	.	CASSTRQGDDEQFF	TGTGCCAGTAGTACCCGACAGGGGGACGATGAGCAGTTCTTC
TRBV7-2	TRBJ1-5	.	.	CASGEGHQPQHF	TGTGCCTCTGGGGAGGGCCATCAGCCCCAGCATTTT
TRBV4-2	TRBJ1-2	TRBD1	.	CASSQEWGQGRYGYTF	TGTGCCAGCAGCCAAGAATGGGGACAGGGAAGGTATGGCTACACCTTC
TRBV7-2	TRBJ2-1	.	.	CASSLKGYGEQFF	TGTGCCAGCAGCTTAAAGGGGTATGGTGAGCAGTTCTTC
TRBV5-1	TRBJ2-1	TRBD2	.	CASSSGTSGGAVYNEQFF	TGCGCCAGCAGCTCCGGGACTAGCGGGGGGGCCGTCTACAATGAGCAGTTCTTC
TRBV6-5	TRBJ1-2	.	.	CASSVDRDENGYTF	TGTGCCAGCTCAGTAGATCGGGACGAAAATGGCTACACCTTC
TRBV30	TRBJ1-3	.	.	CAWRGSGNTIYF	TGTGCCTGGAGAGGCTCTGGAAACACCATATATTTT
TRBV4-2	TRBJ2-7	.	.	CASSQAPEGGYEQYF	TGTGCCAGCAGCCAAGCTCCGGAAGGGGGCTACGAGCAGTACTTC
TRBV7-2	TRBJ1-2	.	.	CASSLRRGVDYGYTF	TGTGCCAGCAGCTTAAGGCGGGGGGTGGACTATGGCTACACCTTC
TRBV12-3/TRBV12-4	TRBJ2-7	.	.	CASSNYRDYEQYF	TGTGCCAGCAGTAACTACAGGGATTACGAGCAGTACTTC